One and the same sample provided the 8 T cell receptor beta chains below, sequenced in a study of PD-L1 blockade in urothelial cancer. The protocol was immunoSEQ multiplex PCR, while the TCRdb copy is restricted to in-frame clones and leaves out a portion. The sample comprises more than 12,000 clones, 85% to 90% of which are singletons, and about 15% rests with the top ten. This sample comprised PBMCs, obtained around atezolizumab (anti-PD-L1) treatment. Source of these receptors: a man aged 65-85 years with urothelial cancer.

The chain has TRBV6-5 and TRBJ2-5; TRBD1 is a possible D gene (5 bases). The CDR3 contains 14 residues. Per the germline V gene, CDR1 is MNHEY and CDR2 is SVGAGI. Trimming left V 2 bases short and J 5 bases short, with 12 bases between. The CDR3 nucleotides are TGTGCCAGCAGTTACGGCCAGGGCTGGGAGACCCAGTACTTC. It specifies CASSYGQGWETQYF.

The chain recombines TRBV28 with TRBJ2-1; D is possibly TRBD2 (6 bases). Trimming pared 7 bases from V and 11 bases from J, leaving 12 bases between. This CDR3 spans 11 amino acids. Per the germline V gene, CDR1 is MDHEN and CDR2 is SYDVKM. The CDR3 protein is CASTLRTKQFF. The CDR3 DNA follows: TGTGCCAGCACTCTACGGACTAAGCAGTTCTTC.

This chain connects TRBV4-1 to TRBJ2-3, with a weak D call TRBD2 (6 bases). Trimming cost V 1 base and J 4 bases, with 15 bases left between them. CDR1 and CDR2 (germline): MGHRA, YSYEKL. The CDR3 consists of 16 residues. The CDR3 region has the DNA TGCGCCAGCAGCCAAGTCGCGGGGAGGAGGGCAGATACGCAGTATTTT. Its protein product is CASSQVAGRRADTQYF.

There are a few counts of this clone. The chain carries TRBV28 and TRBJ1-5; D perhaps matches TRBD1 (6 bases). The V gene's germline CDR1 is MDHEN and CDR2 SYDVKM. This CDR3 spans 13 amino acids. Trimming pared 6 bases from V and 2 bases from J, leaving 8 bases between. The CDR3 region is CASRDRRNQPQHF. The CDR3 nucleotides are TGTGCCAGCAGAGACAGGCGCAATCAGCCCCAGCATTTT.

The table lists this clone with a few counts. This chain connects TRBV6-4 to TRBJ1-6; 7 bases fit TRBD1. Germline-derived CDR1 and CDR2 are MRHNA and SNTAGT. V dropped 0 bases and J dropped 10; count of bases not matched to a gene: 6. The CDR3 spans 15 residues. The CDR3 spells CASSDSIGGRSPLHF. CDR3 in DNA: TGTGCCAGCAGTGACTCAATAGGGGGCAGGTCACCCCTCCACTTT.

This clone was detected only once. The rearrangement uses TRBV7-9 and TRBJ2-3, with D possibly being TRBD1 (6 bases). The CDR3 is 16 residues long. V lost 6 bases, J lost 7 bases, and 23 bases lay in between. Germline loops: CDR1 SEHNR, CDR2 FQNEAQ (reference sequence). The DNA of the CDR3 is TGTGCCAGCAGGGTCCAGGGGACATCTAATTCAAATACGCAGTATTTT. Its protein product is CASRVQGTSNSNTQYF.

The chain is built from TRBV7-8 and TRBJ1-5, with D perhaps matching TRBD1 (5 bases). Germline V gene sequence: CDR1 SGHVS, CDR2 FQNEAQ. CDR3 length: 13 amino acids. The V end lost 6 bases, the J end lost 7 bases, and 13 bases lay between the germline ends. CDR3 region: CASRLQKGQPQHF. For the CDR3, the DNA is TGTGCCAGCAGACTACAAAAGGGGCAGCCCCAGCATTTT.

The V gene is TRBV6-1, the J gene TRBJ1-2, with a tentative D call TRBD1 (6 bases). CDR3 size: 20 residues. The V gene's germline CDR1 is MNHNS and CDR2 SASEGT. V dropped 1 base and J dropped 2 bases, with 26 bases sitting between them. CDR3 in amino acids: CASSEGGGGGSGGSNYGYTF. The CDR3 nucleotides are TGTGCCAGCAGTGAAGGCGGAGGGGGGGGCAGTGGTGGATCGAACTATGGCTACACCTTC.